This entry concerns a single T cell receptor beta chain. V was clipped by 2 bases and J by 3 bases; unmatched bases: 1. In germline, CDR1 is KGHSH, CDR2 LQKENI. This CDR3 is 15 amino acids long. This sample stems from a study of blood T cell repertoires in COVID-19. Study-level information: The origin of the acute and convalescent COVID-19 samples was the United States, Italy and Spain.

The protocol was immunoSEQ multiplex PCR, while the TCRdb copy is restricted to in-frame clones and leaves out a portion. The sample includes tens of thousands of clones, roughly nine tenths of them seen just once. The gene calls are TRBV18 and TRBJ2-1; 10 bases align to TRBD1. Source material: peripheral blood. The clonotype was recovered from an elderly man in a cohort sampled during active COVID-19. The CDR3 DNA reads TGTGCCAGCTCACCAGGACAGGGGGGCTACAATGAGCAGTTCTTC. Its protein is CASSPGQGGYNEQFF.